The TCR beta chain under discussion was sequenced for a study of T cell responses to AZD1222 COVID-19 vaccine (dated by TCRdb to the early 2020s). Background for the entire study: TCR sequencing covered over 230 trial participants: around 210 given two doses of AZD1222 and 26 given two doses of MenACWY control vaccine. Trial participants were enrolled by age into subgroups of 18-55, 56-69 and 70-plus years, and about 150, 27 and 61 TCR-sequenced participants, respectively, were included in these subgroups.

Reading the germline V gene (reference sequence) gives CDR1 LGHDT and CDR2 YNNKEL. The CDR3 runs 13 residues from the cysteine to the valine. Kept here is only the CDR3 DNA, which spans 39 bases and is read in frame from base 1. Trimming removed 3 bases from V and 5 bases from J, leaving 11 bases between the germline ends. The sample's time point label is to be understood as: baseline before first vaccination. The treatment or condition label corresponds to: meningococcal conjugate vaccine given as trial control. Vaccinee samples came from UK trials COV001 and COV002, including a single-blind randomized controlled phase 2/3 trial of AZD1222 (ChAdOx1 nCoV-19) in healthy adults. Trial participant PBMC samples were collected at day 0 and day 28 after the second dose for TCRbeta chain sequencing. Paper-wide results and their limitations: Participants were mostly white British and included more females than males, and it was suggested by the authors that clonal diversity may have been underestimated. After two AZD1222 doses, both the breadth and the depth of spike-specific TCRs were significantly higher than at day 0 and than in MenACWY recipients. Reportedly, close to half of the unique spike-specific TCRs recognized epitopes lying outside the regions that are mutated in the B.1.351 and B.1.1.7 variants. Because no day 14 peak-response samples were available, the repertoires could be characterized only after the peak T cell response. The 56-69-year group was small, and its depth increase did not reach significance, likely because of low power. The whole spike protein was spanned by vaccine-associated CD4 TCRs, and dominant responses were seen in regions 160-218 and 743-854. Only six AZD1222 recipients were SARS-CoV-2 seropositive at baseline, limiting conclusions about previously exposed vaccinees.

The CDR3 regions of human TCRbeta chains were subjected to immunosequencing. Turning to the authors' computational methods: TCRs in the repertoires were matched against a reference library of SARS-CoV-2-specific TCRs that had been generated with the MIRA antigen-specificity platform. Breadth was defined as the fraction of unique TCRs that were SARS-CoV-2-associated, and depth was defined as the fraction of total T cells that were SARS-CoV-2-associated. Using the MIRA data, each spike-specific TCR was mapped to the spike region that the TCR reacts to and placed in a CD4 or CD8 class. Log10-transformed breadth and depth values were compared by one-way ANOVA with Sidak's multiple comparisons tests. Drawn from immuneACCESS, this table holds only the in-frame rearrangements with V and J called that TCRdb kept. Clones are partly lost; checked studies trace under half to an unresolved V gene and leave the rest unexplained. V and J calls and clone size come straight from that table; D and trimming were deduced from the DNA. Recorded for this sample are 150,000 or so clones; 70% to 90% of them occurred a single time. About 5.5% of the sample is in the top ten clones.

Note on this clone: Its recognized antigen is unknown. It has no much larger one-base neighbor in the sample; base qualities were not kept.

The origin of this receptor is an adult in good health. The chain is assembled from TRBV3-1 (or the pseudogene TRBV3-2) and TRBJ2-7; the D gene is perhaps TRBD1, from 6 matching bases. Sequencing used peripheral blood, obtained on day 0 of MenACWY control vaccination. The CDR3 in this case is CASSQMTGNEQYV. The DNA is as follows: TGTGCCAGCAGCCAGATGACAGGAAACGAGCAGTACGTC.